Shown below are 6 T cell receptor beta chains from a single sample sequenced in a study of naive and memory T cell subsets. The beta constant-region primer was an equimolar mix of two oligonucleotides covering TRBC1 and TRBC2. TCRdb passed the UMI-ligation and nested PCR reads through MiXCR, listing each CDR3 protein once. The data hold under 100,000 distinct CDR3 sequences, with 7% observed a single time. Sequenced material: central memory CD4+ T cells from blood. These receptors were collected from a human donor in good health.

This clonotype was observed at least ten times. V gene TRBV7-9 combines with J gene TRBJ1-1; perhaps TRBD1 as D (5 bases). Trimming stripped 3 bases from V and 0 bases from J, with 14 bases between. The germline V gene encodes CDR1 SEHNR and CDR2 FQNEAQ (reference sequence). The CDR3 is 16 amino acids. The CDR3 protein is CASSFEPGYLNTEAFF. CDR3 bases: TGTGCCAGCAGCTTCGAACCAGGGTACCTGAACACTGAAGCTTTCTTT.

The table lists this clonotype with many counts. The junction differs from germline at one of its ends, possibly a read error. The V call is TRBV12-3 or TRBV12-4, the J call TRBJ1-1; D not resolved. The CDR3 runs to 13 residues. CDR3 sequence reads: CASSLYPARVEAF. CDR3 in DNA: TGTGCCAGCAGTTTATATCCGGCACGGGTCGAAGCTTTT.

V usage is TRBV18 and J usage is TRBJ1-3; D gene unclear. Germline CDR1 is KGHSH and CDR2 is LQKENI. Trimming took off 6 bases at V and 2 bases at J, with 14 bases between the two ends. The CDR3 is 15 amino acids. Here the CDR3 reads CASSFVTLPGNTIYF. The CDR3 region has the DNA TGTGCCAGCTCGTTCGTCACTTTACCTGGAAACACCATATATTTT.

This clonotype was counted a few times. This chain joins TRBV7-9 and TRBJ1-1, with D possibly matching TRBD1 (6 bases). The V gene's germline CDR1 is SEHNR and CDR2 FQNEAQ (reference sequence). The CDR3 extends over 14 amino acids. V was clipped by 0 bases and J by 11 bases, with 16 bases between them. CDR3 bases: TGTGCCAGCAGCTTAGCGGGGACCGTTCAGGGGGCTTTCTTT. This encodes CASSLAGTVQGAFF.

This clonotype was recorded many times. The chain has TRBV20-1 and TRBJ2-7; the match to TRBD1 covers 10 bases. Germline V gene sequence: CDR1 DFQATT, CDR2 SNEGSKA (reference sequence). Trimming cost V 5 bases and J 3 bases; bases outside gene matches: 7. The CDR3 sequence is 14 residues long. The CDR3 is CSADGTGVGYEQYF. CDR3 DNA sequence: TGCAGTGCTGACGGGACAGGGGTCGGCTACGAGCAGTACTTC.

This clonotype came up many times. DNA for the CDR3: TGCAGTGCTAGACGGCCTGTACACCGAGATACGCAGTATTTT. It encodes CSARRPVHRDTQYF. The V call is TRBV20-1, the J call TRBJ2-3; no definite D call. Trimming stripped 2 bases from V and 5 bases from J, with 14 bases between. This CDR3 has 14 amino acids. CDR1 is DFQATT, CDR2 SNEGSKA, per germline (reference sequence).